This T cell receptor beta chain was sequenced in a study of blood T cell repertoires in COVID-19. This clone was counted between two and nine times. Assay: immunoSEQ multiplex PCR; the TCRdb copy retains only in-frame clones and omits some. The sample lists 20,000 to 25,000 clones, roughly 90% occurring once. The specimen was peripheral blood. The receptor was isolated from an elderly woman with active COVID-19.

The CDR3: CASSLDPPSGRFF. DNA of the CDR3: TGTGCCAGCAGCCTCGACCCCCCTAGCGGGCGGTTCTTC. The rearrangement links TRBV11-2 to TRBJ2-1, with 8 nucleotides matching TRBD2. The trim removed 5 bases at V and 15 bases at J, leaving 12 bases unmatched. This CDR3 is built from 13 residues. Germline CDR1 SGHAT, CDR2 FQNNGV.